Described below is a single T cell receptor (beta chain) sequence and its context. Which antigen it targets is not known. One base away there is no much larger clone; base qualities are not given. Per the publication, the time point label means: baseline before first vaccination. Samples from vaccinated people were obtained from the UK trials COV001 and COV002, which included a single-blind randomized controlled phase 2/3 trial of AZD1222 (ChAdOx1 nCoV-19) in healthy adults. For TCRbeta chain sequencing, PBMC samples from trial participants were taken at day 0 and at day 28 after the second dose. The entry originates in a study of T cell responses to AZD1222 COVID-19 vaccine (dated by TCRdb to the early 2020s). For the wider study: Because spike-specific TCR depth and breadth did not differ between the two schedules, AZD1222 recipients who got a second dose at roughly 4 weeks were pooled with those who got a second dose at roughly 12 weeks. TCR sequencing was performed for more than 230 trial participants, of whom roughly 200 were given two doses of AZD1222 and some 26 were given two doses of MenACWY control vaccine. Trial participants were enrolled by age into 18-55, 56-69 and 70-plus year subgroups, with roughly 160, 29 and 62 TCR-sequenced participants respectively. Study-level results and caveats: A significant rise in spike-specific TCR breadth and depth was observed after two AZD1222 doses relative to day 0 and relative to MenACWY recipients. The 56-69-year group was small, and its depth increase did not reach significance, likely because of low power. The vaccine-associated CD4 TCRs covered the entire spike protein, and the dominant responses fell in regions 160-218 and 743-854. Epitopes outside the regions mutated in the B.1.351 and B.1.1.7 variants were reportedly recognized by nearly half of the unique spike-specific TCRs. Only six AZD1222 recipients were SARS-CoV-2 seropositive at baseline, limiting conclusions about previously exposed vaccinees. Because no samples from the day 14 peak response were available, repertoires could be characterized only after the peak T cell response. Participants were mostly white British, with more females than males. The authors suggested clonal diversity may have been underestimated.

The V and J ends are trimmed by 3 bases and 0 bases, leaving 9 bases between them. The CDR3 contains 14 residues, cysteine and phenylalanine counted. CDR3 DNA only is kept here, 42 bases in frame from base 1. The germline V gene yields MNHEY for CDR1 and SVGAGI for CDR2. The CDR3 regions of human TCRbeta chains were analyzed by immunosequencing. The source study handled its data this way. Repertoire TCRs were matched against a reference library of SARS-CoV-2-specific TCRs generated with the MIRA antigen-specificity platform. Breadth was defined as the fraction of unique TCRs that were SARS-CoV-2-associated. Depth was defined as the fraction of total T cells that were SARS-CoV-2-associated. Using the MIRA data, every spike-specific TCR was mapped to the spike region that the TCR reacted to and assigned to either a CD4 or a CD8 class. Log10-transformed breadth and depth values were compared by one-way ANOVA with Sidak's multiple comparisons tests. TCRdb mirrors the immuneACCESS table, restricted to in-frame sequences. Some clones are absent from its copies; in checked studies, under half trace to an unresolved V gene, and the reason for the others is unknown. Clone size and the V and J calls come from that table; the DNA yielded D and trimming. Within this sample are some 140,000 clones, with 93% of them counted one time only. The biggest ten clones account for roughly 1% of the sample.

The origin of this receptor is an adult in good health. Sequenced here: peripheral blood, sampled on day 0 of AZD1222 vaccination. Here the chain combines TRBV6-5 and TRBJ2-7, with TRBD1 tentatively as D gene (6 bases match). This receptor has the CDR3 CASSYQGRSYEQYF. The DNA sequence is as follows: TGTGCCAGCAGTTATCAGGGGCGCTCCTACGAGCAGTACTTC.